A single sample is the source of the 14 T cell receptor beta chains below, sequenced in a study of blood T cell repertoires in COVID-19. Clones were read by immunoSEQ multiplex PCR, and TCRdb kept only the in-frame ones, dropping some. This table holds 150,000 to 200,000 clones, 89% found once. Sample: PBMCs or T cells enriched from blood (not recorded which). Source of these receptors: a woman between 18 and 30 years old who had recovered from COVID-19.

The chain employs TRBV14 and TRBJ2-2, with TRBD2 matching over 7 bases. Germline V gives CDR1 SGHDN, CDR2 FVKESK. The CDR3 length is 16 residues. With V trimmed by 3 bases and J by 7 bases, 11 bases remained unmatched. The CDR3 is CASSHARGTTGGELFF. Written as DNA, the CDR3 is TGTGCCAGCAGCCATGCGCGGGGGACCACCGGCGGGGAGCTGTTTTTT. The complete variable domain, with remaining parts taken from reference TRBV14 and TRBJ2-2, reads EAGVTQFPSHSVIEKGQTVTLRCDPISGHDNLYWYRRVMGKEIKFLLHFVKESKQDESGMPNNRFLAERTGGTYSTLKVQPAELEDSGVYFCASSHARGTTGGELFFGEGSRLTVL.

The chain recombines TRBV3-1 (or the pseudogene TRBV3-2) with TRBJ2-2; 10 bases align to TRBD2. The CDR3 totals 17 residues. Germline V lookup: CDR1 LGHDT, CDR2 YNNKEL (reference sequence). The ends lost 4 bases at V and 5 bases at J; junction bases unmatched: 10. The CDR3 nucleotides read TGTGCCAGCAGCCCTCTGAGGAGCGGGAGGGCTACCGGGGAGCTGTTTTTT. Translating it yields CASSPLRSGRATGELFF.

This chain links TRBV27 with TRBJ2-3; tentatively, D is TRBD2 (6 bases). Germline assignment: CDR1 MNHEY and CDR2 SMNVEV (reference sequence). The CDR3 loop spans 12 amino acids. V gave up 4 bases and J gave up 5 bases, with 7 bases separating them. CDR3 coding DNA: TGTGCCAGCAGTTCGGGGGTAGATACGCAGTATTTT. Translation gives CASSSGVDTQYF.

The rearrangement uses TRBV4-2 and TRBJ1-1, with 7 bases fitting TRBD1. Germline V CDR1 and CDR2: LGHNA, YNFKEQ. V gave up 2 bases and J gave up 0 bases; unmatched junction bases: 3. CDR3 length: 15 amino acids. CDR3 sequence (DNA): TGTGCCAGCAGCCAACTACAGGGGCTGAACACTGAAGCTTTCTTT. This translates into CASSQLQGLNTEAFF.

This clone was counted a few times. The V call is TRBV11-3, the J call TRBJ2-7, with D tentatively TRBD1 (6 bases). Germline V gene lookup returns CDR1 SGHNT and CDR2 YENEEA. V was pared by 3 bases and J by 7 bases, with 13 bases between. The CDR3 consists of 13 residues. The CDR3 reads CASSLNRVGEQYF. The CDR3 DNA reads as TGTGCCAGCAGCTTGAACAGGGTAGGGGAGCAGTACTTC.

CDR3 region: CASSWDRDEQYF. DNA for the CDR3: TGTGCCAGCAGTTGGGACAGGGACGAGCAGTACTTC. The rearrangement joins TRBV28 to TRBJ2-7; 9 bases are a match to TRBD1. Losses at the gene ends were 4 bases for V and 5 bases for J; bases not matched to a gene: 0. Germline V gene data show CDR1 as MDHEN and CDR2 as SYDVKM. The CDR3 covers 12 residues.

In DNA, the CDR3 is TGTGCCAGCAGTGGACTAGCGGGCCTTCCTCACTACGAGCAGTACTTC. This encodes CASSGLAGLPHYEQYF. The chain employs TRBV27 and TRBJ2-7, with 11 bases fitting TRBD2. V lost 5 bases to trimming and J lost 3 bases; unmatched junction nucleotides: 9. Germline CDR1 reads MNHEY; CDR2 reads SMNVEV (reference sequence). The CDR3 has 16 residues.

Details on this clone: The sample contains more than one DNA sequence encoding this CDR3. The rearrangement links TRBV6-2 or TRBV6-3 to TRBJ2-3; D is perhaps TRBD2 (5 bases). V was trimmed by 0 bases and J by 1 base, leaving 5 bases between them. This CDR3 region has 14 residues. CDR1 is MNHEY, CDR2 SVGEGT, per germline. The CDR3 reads CASSYSRGTDTQYF. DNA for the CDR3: TGTGCCAGCAGTTACTCGCGGGGCACAGATACGCAGTATTTT.

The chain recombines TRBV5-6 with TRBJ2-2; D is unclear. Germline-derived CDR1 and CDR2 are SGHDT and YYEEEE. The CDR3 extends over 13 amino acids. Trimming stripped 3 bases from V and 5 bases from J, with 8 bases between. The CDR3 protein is CASSYIPTGELFF. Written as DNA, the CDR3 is TGTGCCAGCAGCTACATCCCTACCGGGGAGCTGTTTTTT.

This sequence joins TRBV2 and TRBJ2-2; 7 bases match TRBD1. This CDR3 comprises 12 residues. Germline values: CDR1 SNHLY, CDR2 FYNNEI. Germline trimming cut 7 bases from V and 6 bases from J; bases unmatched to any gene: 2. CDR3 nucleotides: TGTGCCAGCAACAGGGGATCCGGGGAGCTGTTTTTT. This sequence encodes CASNRGSGELFF.

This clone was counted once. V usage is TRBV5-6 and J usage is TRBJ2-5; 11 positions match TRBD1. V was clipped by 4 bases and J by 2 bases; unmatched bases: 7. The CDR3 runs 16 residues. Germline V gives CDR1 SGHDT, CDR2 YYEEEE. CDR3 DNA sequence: TGTGCCAGCAGCATTGGACAGGGGGCTGGTCAAGAGACCCAGTACTTC. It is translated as CASSIGQGAGQETQYF.

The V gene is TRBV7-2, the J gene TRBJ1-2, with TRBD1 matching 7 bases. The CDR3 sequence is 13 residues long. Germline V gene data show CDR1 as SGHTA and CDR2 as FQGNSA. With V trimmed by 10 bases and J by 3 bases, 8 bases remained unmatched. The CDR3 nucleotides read TGTGCCATAAACAGGGGCGGATACTATGGCTACACCTTC. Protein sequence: CAINRGGYYGYTF.

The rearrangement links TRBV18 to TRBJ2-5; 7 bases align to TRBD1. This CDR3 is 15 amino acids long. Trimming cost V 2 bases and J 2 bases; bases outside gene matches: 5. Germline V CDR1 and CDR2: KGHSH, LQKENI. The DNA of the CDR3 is TGTGCCAGCTCACCAGGACAGGCCGTACAAGAGACCCAGTACTTC. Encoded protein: CASSPGQAVQETQYF. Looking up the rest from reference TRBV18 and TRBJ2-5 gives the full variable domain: NAGVMQNPRHLVRRRGQEARLRCSPMKGHSHVYWYRQLPEEGLKFMVYLQKENIIDESGMPKERFSAEFPKEGPSILRIQQVVRGDSAAYFCASSPGQAVQETQYFGPGTRLLVL.

CDR3 nucleotides: TGCGCCAGCAGCCAAGATAGAAGCTCTGGGGCCAACGTCCTGACTTTC. It is translated as CASSQDRSSGANVLTF. J is TRBJ2-6 and V is TRBV4-3; the D is unclear. V lost 0 bases and J 0 bases, leaving 6 bases between the germline ends. Per germline, CDR1 LGHNA and CDR2 YSLEER. The CDR3 contains 16 residues.